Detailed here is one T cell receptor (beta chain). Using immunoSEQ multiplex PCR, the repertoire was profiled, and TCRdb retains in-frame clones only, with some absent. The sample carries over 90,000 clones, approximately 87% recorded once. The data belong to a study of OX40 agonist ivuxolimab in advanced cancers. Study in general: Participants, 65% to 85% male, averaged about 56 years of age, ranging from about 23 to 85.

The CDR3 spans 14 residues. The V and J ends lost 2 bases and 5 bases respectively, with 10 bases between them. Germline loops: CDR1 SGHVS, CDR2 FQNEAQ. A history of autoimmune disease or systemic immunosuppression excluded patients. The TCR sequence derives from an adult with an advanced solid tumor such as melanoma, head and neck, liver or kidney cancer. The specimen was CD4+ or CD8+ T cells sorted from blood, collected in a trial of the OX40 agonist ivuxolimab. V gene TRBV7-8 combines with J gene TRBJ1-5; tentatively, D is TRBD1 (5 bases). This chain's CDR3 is CASSLQGPYQPQHF. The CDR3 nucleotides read TGTGCCAGCAGCTTACAGGGTCCATATCAGCCCCAGCATTTT.